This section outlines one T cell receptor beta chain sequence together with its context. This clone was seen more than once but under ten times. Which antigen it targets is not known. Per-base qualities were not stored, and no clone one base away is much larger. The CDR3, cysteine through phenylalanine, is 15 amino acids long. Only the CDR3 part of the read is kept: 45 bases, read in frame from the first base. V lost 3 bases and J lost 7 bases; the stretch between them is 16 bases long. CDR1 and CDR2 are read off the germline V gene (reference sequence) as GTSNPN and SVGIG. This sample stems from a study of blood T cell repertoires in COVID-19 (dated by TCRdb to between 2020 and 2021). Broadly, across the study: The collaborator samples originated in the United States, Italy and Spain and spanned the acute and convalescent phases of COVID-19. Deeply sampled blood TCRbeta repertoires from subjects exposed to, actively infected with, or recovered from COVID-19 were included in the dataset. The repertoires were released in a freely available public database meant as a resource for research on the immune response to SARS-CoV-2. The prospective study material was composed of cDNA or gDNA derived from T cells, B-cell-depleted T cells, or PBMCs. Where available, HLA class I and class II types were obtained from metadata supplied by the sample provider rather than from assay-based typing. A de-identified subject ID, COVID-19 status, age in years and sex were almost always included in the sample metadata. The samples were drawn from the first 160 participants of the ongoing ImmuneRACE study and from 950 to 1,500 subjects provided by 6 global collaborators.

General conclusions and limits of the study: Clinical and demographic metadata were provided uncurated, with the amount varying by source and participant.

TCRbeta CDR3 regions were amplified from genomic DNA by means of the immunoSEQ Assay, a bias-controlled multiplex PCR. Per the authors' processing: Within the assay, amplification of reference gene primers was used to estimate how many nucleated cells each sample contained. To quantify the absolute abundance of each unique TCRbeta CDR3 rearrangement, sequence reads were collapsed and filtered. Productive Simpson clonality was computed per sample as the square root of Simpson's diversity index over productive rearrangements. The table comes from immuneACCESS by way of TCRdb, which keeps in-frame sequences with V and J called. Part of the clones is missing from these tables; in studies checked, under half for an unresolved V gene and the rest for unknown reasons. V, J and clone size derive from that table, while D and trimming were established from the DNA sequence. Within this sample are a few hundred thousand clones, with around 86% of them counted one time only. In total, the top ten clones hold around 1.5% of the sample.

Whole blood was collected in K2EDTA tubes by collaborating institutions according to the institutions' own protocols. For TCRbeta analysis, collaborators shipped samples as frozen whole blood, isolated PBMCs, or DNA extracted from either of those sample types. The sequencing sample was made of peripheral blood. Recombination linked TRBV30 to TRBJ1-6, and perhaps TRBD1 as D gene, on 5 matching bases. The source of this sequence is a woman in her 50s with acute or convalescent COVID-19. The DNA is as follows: TGTGCCTGGAGGCGGGGACCGGCGGTCAATTCACCCCTCCACTTT. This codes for CAWRRGPAVNSPLHF.